The rows below give T cell receptor beta chains drawn from one sample of a study of CD8+ T cells in alopecia areata. Clones were read by immunoSEQ multiplex PCR, and TCRdb kept only the in-frame ones, dropping some. The sample shows hundreds of thousands of clones, 55% to 70% of them seen only once. Material: CD4+ T cells sorted from blood, obtained at week 24, from a patient treated with tofacitinib. The source of these receptors is a human donor with alopecia areata. Both conserved end residues are part of each CDR3. A D gene is named only where the DNA matches it firmly. Size tells how often a clone was seen (once, few, many) or the class of an expanded clone, and some rows leave it out.

D	V	size	J	CDR3	DNA
.	TRBV5-1	once	TRBJ1-1	CASTDYVGARTEAFF	TGCGCCAGCACCGACTACGTAGGGGCGCGAACTGAAGCTTTCTTT
.	TRBV4-1	.	TRBJ1-5	CASSQESQGLSNQPQHF	TGCGCCAGCAGCCAAGAATCCCAGGGGTTGAGCAATCAGCCCCAGCATTTT
.	TRBV5-4	.	TRBJ2-7	CASSLAREPYEQYF	TGTGCCAGCAGCTTGGCCAGGGAGCCCTACGAGCAGTACTTC
.	TRBV2	.	TRBJ2-1	CASSRTVGSYNEQFF	TGTGCCAGCAGCAGGACAGTTGGTTCCTACAATGAGCAGTTCTTC
.	TRBV7-9	.	TRBJ2-4	CASSPTDAKNIQYF	TGTGCCAGCAGCCCCACTGACGCCAAAAACATTCAGTACTTC
TRBD1	TRBV7-9	.	TRBJ2-7	CASSPGTGGSYEQYF	TGTGCCAGCAGCCCCGGGACAGGGGGATCCTACGAGCAGTACTTC
.	TRBV4-1	.	TRBJ2-1	CASSQGLRGEDEQFF	TGCGCCAGCAGCCAAGGTCTCAGGGGAGAGGATGAGCAGTTCTTC
.	TRBV27	.	TRBJ2-6	CASSLQSSGANVLTF	TGTGCCAGCAGTCTCCAGAGCTCTGGGGCCAACGTCCTGACTTTC
.	TRBV5-4	.	TRBJ2-5	CASSPDRFGGETRYF	TGTGCCAGCAGCCCCGACAGGTTCGGGGGAGAGACCCGGTACTTC
.	TRBV30	.	TRBJ1-1	CAWSLGRNTEAFF	TGTGCCTGGAGCTTGGGGCGGAACACTGAAGCTTTCTTT
TRBD1	TRBV5-4	.	TRBJ2-5	CASSTDRIETQYF	TGTGCCAGCAGCACGGACAGGATAGAGACCCAGTACTTC
.	TRBV6-6	.	TRBJ2-5	CASSYNRQGKETQYF	TGTGCCAGCAGTTACAATCGGCAGGGGAAGGAGACCCAGTACTTC
.	TRBV5-1	.	TRBJ2-5	CASRREETQYF	TGCGCCAGCAGGAGGGAGGAGACCCAGTACTTC
.	TRBV5-4	once	TRBJ2-1	CASSLRQGSYNEQFF	TGTGCCAGCAGCTTGCGGCAGGGCTCCTACAATGAGCAGTTCTTC
.	TRBV14	.	TRBJ1-1	CASSQRAGGPSAFF	TGTGCCAGCAGCCAACGCGCGGGGGGGCCCTCGGCTTTCTTT
TRBD2	TRBV4-2	.	TRBJ2-5	CASSQDPPASGGWLETQYF	TGTGCCAGCAGCCAAGATCCCCCGGCTAGCGGGGGATGGTTGGAGACCCAGTACTTC
.	TRBV2	once	TRBJ2-5	CASSAAGGEETQYF	TGTGCCAGCAGTGCTGCAGGGGGGGAAGAGACCCAGTACTTC
.	TRBV30	.	TRBJ1-1	CAWTGRQNRNTEAFF	TGTGCCTGGACAGGCAGACAGAATAGGAACACTGAAGCTTTCTTT
TRBD1	TRBV4-3	.	TRBJ1-1	CASSRRIRDSSEAFF	TGCGCCAGCAGCCGACGGATCCGGGACAGCTCTGAAGCTTTCTTT
.	TRBV29-1	.	TRBJ2-3	CSVPKLLTDTQYF	TGCAGCGTTCCCAAACTTCTCACAGATACGCAGTATTTT
.	TRBV28	.	TRBJ1-5	CASSDIYSNQPQHF	TGTGCCAGCTCAGACATTTATAGCAATCAGCCCCAGCATTTT
.	TRBV5-1	.	TRBJ1-1	CASSLGSLNTEAFF	TGCGCCAGCAGCTTGGGGTCGCTGAACACTGAAGCTTTCTTT
TRBD1	TRBV15	few	TRBJ2-1	CATSRTGTGHNEQFF	TGTGCCACCAGCAGAACCGGGACAGGGCACAATGAGCAGTTCTTC
TRBD1	TRBV5-1	.	TRBJ2-3	CASSDRDRGTDTQYF	TGCGCCAGCAGTGACCGGGACAGGGGTACAGATACGCAGTATTTT
.	TRBV6-5	.	TRBJ2-7	CASSRSRTHEQYF	TGTGCCAGCAGTCGAAGCAGGACTCACGAGCAGTACTTC
TRBD2	TRBV7-2	.	TRBJ2-5	CASSLAHGGSETQYF	TGTGCCAGCAGCTTAGCGCACGGGGGGTCTGAGACCCAGTACTTC
TRBD1	TRBV28	.	TRBJ1-6	CASSPADREDSPLHF	TGTGCCAGCAGTCCGGCGGACAGGGAAGATTCACCCCTCCACTTT
TRBD1	TRBV30	once	TRBJ2-3	CAWRDGQGRNTQYF	TGTGCCTGGAGAGACGGACAGGGGCGAAATACGCAGTATTTT
TRBD1	TRBV30	.	TRBJ1-5	CAWSVMSGGQPQHF	TGTGCCTGGAGTGTAATGTCAGGGGGACAGCCCCAGCATTTT
.	TRBV28	few	TRBJ1-5	CASNRAPNQPQHF	TGTGCCAGCAACAGGGCACCGAATCAGCCCCAGCATTTT
.	TRBV29-1	.	TRBJ2-2	CSVLRGLNTGELFF	TGCAGCGTTCTGAGGGGGTTGAACACCGGGGAGCTGTTTTTT
.	TRBV9	.	TRBJ2-7	CASSVVVSPGEEDEQYF	TGTGCCAGCAGCGTAGTGGTGTCCCCAGGGGAAGAGGACGAGCAGTACTTC
.	TRBV29-1	few	TRBJ1-1	CSALNTEAFF	TGCAGCGCCTTGAACACTGAAGCTTTCTTT
TRBD2	TRBV2	few	TRBJ2-7	CASRVGLAGDYEQYF	TGTGCCAGCAGGGTTGGACTAGCGGGGGACTACGAGCAGTACTTC
.	TRBV5-1	.	TRBJ2-5	CASTGLQETQYF	TGCGCCAGCACGGGGCTACAAGAGACCCAGTACTTC
.	TRBV4-1	.	TRBJ1-2	CASSQASYGYTF	TGCGCCAGCAGCCAGGCCTCCTATGGCTACACCTTC
TRBD1	TRBV4-1	.	TRBJ2-1	CASSQDLPGQARDEQFF	TGCGCCAGCAGCCAAGATCTACCGGGACAGGCTAGGGATGAGCAGTTCTTC
TRBD2	TRBV29-1	.	TRBJ2-5	CSVTSGFQETQYF	TGCAGCGTGACTAGCGGGTTTCAAGAGACCCAGTACTTC
TRBD1	TRBV30	once	TRBJ2-1	CAWSSSGQAAYNEQFF	TGTGCCTGGAGTTCCTCGGGACAGGCAGCTTACAATGAGCAGTTCTTC
TRBD2	TRBV30	few	TRBJ2-3	CAWISGGTDTQYF	TGTGCCTGGATATCGGGGGGAACAGATACGCAGTATTTT
.	TRBV14	few	TRBJ1-6	CASSPGGWSYSYNSPLHF	TGTGCCAGCAGCCCGGGAGGCTGGAGTTACTCCTATAATTCACCCCTCCACTTT